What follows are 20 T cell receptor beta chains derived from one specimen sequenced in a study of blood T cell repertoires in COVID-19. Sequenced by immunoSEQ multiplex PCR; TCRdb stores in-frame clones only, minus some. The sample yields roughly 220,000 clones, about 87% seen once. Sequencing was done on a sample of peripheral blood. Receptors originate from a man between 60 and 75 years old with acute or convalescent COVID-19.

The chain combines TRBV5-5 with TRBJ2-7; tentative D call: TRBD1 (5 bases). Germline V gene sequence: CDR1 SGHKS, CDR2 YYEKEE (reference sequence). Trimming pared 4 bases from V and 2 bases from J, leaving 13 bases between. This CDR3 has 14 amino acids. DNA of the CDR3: TGTGCCAGCAGCCCCGACAGCTTTCCCTACGAGCAGTACTTC. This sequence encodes CASSPDSFPYEQYF. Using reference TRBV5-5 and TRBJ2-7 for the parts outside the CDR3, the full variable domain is DAGVTQSPTHLIKTRGQQVTLRCSPISGHKSVSWYQQVLGQGPQFIFQYYEKEERGRGNFPDRFSARQFPNYSSELNVNALLLGDSALYLCASSPDSFPYEQYFGPGTRLTVT.

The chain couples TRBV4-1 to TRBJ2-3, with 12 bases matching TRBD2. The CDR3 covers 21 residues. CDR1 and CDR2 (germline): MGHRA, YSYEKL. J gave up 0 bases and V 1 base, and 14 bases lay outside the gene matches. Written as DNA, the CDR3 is TGCGCCAGCAGCCAAGTCGTTCGGACTAGCGGGGAGAGAGCTAGCACAGATACGCAGTATTTT. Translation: CASSQVVRTSGERASTDTQYF.

The CDR3 DNA reads as TGTGCCAGCAGCAGGACTCCCTCTGGGGCCAACGTCCTGACTTTC. Protein sequence: CASSRTPSGANVLTF. The rearrangement links TRBV7-2 to TRBJ2-6, with D perhaps TRBD2 (5 bases). From germline, CDR1 is SGHTA and CDR2 FQGNSA. The CDR3 covers 15 residues. Trimming left V 5 bases short and J 0 bases short, with 8 bases between.

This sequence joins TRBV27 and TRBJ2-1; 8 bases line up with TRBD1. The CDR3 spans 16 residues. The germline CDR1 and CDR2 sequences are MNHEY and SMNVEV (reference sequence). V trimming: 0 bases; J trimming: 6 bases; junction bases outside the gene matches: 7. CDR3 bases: TGTGCCAGCAGTTTATCGTGGCAGGGGGCGGGCAATGAGCAGTTCTTC. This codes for CASSLSWQGAGNEQFF.

The CDR3 nucleotides are TGTGCCAGCAGTTTCAGAGGGCCCGGGGAGCTGTTTTTT. This translates into CASSFRGPGELFF. The rearrangement joins TRBV27 to TRBJ2-2; TRBD2 is a possible D gene (5 bases). This CDR3 is 13 amino acids long. Germline CDR1 MNHEY, CDR2 SMNVEV (reference sequence). V gave up 3 bases and J gave up 6 bases, with 8 bases separating them.

CDR3 nucleotides: TGTGCCAGCAGCCACTCCCTTACAGGGGCTGAAGCTTTCTTT. Translating gives CASSHSLTGAEAFF. This chain joins TRBV5-8 and TRBJ1-1, with TRBD1 matching over 7 bases. CDR3 length: 14 amino acids. Germline V gene lookup returns CDR1 SGHTS and CDR2 YDEGEE. Trimming took 4 bases from V and 6 from J; bases not matched to a gene: 9.

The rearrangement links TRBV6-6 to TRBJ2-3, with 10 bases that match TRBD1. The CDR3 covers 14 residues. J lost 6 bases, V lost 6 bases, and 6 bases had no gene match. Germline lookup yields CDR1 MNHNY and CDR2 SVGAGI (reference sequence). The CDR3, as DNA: TGTGCCAGCAGAGTGGGACAGGGGAGTGATACGCAGTATTTT. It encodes CASRVGQGSDTQYF.

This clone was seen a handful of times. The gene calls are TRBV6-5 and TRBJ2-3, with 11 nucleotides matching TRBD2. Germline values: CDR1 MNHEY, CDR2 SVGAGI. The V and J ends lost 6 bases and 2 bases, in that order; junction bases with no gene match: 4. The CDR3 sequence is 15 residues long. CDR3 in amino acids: CASSTSGGNTDTQYF. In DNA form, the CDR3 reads TGTGCCAGCAGCACTAGCGGGGGAAACACAGATACGCAGTATTTT.

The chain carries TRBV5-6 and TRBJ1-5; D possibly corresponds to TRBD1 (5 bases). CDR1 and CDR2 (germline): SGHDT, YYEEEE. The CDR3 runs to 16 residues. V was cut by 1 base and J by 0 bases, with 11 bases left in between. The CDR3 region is CASSLKTVNSNQPQHF. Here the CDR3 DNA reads TGTGCCAGCAGCTTGAAGACAGTAAATAGCAATCAGCCCCAGCATTTT.

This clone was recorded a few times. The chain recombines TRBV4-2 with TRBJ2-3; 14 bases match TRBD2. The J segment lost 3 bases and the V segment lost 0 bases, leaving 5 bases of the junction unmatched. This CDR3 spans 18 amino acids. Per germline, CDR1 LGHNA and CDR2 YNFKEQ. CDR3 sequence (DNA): TGTGCCAGCAGCCAAGATTGGGGGACTAGCGGGGGTACAGATACGCAGTATTTT. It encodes CASSQDWGTSGGTDTQYF.

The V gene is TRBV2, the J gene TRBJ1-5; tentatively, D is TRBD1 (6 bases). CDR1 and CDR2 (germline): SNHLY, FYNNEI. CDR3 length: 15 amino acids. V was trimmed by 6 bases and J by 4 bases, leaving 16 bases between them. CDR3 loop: CASRDRDNWNQPQHF. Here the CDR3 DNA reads TGTGCCAGCAGAGACCGGGACAACTGGAATCAGCCCCAGCATTTT.

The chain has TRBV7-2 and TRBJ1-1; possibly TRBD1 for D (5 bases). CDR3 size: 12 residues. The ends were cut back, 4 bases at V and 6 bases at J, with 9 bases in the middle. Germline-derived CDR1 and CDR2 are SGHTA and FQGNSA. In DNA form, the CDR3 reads TGTGCCAGCAGCTGGCCGGGGGCTGAAGCTTTCTTT. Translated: CASSWPGAEAFF.

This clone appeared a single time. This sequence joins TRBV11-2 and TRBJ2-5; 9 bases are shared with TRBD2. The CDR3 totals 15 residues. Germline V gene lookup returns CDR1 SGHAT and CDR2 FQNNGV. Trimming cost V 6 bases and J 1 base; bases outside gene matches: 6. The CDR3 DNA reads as TGTGCCAGCAGAACCCTAGCGGGGAGCCAAGAGACCCAGTACTTC. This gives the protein CASRTLAGSQETQYF.

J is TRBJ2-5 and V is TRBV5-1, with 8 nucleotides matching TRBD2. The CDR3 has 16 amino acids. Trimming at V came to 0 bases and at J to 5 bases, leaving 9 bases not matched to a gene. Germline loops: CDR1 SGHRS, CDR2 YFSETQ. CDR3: CASSLGSTGGSETQYF. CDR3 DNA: TGCGCCAGCAGCTTGGGATCGACGGGGGGGTCGGAGACCCAGTACTTC.

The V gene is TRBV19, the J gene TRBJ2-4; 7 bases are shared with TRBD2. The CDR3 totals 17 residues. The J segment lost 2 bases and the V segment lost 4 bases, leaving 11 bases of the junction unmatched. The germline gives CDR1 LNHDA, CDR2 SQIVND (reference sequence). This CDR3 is CASSNHPSGETKNIQYF. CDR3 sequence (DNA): TGTGCCAGTAGTAACCACCCTAGCGGAGAAACCAAAAACATTCAGTACTTC.

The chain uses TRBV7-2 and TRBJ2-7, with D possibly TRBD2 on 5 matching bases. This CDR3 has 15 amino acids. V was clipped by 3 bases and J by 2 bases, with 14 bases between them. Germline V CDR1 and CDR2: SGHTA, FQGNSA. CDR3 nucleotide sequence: TGTGCCAGCAGCTTCGAGCGGATAGGGACCTACGAGCAGTACTTC. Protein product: CASSFERIGTYEQYF.

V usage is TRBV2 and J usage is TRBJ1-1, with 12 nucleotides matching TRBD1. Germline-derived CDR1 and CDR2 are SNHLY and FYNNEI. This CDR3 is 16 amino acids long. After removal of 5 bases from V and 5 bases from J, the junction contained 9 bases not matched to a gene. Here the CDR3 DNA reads TGTGCCAGCAGTCCCGGGACAGGGGGCGCGAGAACTGAAGCTTTCTTT. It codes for CASSPGTGGARTEAFF.

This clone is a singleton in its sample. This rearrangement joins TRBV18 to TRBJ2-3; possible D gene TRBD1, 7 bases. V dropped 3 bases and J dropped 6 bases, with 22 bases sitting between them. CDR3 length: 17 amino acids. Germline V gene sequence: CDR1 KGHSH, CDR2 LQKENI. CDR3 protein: CASSPPRGDSPPDTQYF. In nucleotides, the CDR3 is TGTGCCAGCTCACCTCCGAGGGGGGACAGCCCCCCGGATACGCAGTATTTT.

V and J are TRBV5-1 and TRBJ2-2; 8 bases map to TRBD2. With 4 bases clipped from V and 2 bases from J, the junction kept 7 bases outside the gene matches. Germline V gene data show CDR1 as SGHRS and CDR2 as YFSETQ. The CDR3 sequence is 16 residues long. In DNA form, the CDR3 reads TGCGCCAGCAGCCCGGGAGGGGGTACCAACACCGGGGAGCTGTTTTTT. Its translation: CASSPGGGTNTGELFF. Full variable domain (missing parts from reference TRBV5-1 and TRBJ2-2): KAGVTQTPRYLIKTRGQQVTLSCSPISGHRSVSWYQQTPGQGLQFLFEYFSETQRNKGNFPGRFSGRQFSNSRSEMNVSTLELGDSALYLCASSPGGGTNTGELFFGEGSRLTVL.

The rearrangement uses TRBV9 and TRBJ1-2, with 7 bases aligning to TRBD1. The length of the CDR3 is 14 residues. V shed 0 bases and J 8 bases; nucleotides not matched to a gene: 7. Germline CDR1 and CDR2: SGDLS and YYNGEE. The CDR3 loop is CASSVGQGSLGYTF. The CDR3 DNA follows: TGTGCCAGCAGCGTAGGACAGGGCTCTTTGGGCTACACCTTC.